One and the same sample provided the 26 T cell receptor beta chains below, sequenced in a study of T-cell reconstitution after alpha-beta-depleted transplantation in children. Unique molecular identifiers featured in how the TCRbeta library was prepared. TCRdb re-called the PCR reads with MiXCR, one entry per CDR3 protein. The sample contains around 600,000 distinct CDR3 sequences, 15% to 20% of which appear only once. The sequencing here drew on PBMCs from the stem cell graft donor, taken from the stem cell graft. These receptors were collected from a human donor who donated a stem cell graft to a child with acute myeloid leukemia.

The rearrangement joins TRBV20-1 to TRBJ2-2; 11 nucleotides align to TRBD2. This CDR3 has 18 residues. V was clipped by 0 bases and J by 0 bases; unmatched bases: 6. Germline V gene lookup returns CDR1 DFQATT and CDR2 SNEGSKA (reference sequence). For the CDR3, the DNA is TGCAGTGCTAGAGAGAAGATGGGACTAGCGGCGAACACCGGGGAGCTGTTTTTT. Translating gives CSAREKMGLAANTGELFF.

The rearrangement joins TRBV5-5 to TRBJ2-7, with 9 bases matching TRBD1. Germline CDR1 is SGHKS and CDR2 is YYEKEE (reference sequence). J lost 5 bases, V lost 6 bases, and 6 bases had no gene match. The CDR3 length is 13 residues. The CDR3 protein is CASIRTGAHEQYV. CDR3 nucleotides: TGTGCCAGCATCCGGACAGGGGCCCACGAGCAGTACGTC.

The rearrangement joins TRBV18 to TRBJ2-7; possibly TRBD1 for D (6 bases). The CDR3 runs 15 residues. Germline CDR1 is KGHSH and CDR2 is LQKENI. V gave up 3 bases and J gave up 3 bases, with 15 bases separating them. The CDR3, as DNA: TGTGCCAGCTCACCGAGAGCCGGGACAAACTACGAGCAGTACGTC. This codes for CASSPRAGTNYEQYV.

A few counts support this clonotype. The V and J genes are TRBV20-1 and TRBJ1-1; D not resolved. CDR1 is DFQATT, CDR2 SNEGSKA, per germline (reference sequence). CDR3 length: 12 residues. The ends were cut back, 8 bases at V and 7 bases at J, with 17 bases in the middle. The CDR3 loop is CSLTPTYSEAFF. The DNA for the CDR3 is TGCAGTCTAACGCCAACCTACAGTGAAGCTTTCTTT.

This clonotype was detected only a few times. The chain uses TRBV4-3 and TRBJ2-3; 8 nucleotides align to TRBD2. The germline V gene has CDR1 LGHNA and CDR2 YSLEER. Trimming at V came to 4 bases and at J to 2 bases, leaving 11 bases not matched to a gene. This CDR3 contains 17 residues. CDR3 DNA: TGCGCCAGCAGCCCGAGGTCGGTAGCGGGGTACACAGATACGCAGTATTTT. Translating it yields CASSPRSVAGYTDTQYF.

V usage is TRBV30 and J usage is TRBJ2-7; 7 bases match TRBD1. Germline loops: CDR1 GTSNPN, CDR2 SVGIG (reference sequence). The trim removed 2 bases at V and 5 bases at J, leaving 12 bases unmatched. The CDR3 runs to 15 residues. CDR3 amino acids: CAWSPAFRGKDEQYF. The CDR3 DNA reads TGTGCCTGGAGTCCCGCATTCAGGGGGAAAGACGAGCAGTACTTC.

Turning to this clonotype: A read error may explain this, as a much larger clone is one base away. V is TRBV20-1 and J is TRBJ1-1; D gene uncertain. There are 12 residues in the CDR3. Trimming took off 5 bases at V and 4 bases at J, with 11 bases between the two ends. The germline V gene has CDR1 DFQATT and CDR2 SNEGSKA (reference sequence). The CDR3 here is CSAGRVGTEAFF. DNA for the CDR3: TGCAGTGCTGGAAGGGTTGGCACTGAAGCTTTCTTT.

DNA of the CDR3: TGTGCCAGCAGTTTAGAGAGGGCAGGGGGGAACACTGAAGCTTTCTTT. Protein: CASSLERAGGNTEAFF. The rearrangement links TRBV12-3 or TRBV12-4 to TRBJ1-1, with 7 bases fitting TRBD1. V shed 1 base, J shed 1 base, and the junction held 6 bases outside the gene matches. The CDR3 is 16 amino acids.

The CDR3 loop reads CSARYQLPNYGYTF. Here the CDR3 DNA reads TGCAGTGCTAGATACCAACTCCCTAACTATGGCTACACCTTC. The chain joins TRBV20-1 to TRBJ1-2; D uncertain. The CDR3 totals 14 residues. Germline-derived CDR1 and CDR2 are DFQATT and SNEGSKA (reference sequence). V lost 2 bases, J lost 0 bases, and 10 bases lay in between.

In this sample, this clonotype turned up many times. The CDR3: CASGQGPQETQYF. In DNA, the CDR3 is TGTGCCAGCGGACAGGGGCCCCAAGAGACCCAGTACTTC. The chain combines TRBV6-1 with TRBJ2-5; 9 nucleotides align to TRBD1. CDR1 MNHNS and CDR2 SASEGT come from the germline V gene. This CDR3 has 13 residues. V dropped 8 bases and J dropped 1; count of bases not matched to a gene: 2.

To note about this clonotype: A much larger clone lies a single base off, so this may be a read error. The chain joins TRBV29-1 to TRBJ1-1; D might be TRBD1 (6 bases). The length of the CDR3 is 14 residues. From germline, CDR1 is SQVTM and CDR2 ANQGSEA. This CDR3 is CSAMKRGRDTEGFF. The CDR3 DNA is TGCAGCGCCATGAAGAGGGGGAGGGACACTGAAGGTTTCTTT.

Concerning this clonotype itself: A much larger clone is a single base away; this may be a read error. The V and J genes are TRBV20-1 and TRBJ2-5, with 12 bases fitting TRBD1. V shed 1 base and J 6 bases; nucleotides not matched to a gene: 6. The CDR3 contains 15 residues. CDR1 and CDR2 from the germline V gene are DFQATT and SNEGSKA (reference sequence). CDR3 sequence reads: CSARGDRGQGQTQYF. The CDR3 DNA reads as TGCAGTGCTAGAGGGGACAGGGGGCAGGGGCAGACCCAGTACTTC.

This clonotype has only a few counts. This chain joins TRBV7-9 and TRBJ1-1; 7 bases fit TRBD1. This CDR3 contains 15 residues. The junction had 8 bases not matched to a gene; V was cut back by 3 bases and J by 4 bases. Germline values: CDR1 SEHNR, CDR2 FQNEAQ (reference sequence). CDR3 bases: TGTGCCAGCAGCTTCAACAGGGGAGAATTCACTGAAGCTTTCTTT. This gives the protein CASSFNRGEFTEAFF.

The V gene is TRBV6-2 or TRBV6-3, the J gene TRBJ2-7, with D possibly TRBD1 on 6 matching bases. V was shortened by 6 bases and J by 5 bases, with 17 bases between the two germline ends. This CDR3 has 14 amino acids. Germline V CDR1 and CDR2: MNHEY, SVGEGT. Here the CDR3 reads CASSRRRGRDEQYF. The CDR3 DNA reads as TGTGCCAGCAGCCGCCGCAGGGGTCGGGACGAGCAGTACTTC.

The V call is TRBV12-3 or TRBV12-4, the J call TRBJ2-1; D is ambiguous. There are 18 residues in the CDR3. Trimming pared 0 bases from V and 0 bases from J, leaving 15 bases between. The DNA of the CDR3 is TGTGCCAGCAGTTTAGCTGCCGTGTACACTGGCTCCTACAATGAGCAGTTCTTC. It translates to CASSLAAVYTGSYNEQFF.

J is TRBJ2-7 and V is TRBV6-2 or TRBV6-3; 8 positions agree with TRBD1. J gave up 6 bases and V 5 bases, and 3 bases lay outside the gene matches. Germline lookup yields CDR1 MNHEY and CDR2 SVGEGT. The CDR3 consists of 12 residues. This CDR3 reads CASSTGQGEQYF. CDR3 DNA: TGTGCCAGCAGTACCGGACAGGGCGAGCAGTACTTC.

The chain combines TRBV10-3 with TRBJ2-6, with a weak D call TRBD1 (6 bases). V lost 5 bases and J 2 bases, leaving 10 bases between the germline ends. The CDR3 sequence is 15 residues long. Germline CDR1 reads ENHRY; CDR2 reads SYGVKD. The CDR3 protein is CAISIQGAGANVLTF. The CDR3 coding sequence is TGTGCCATCAGTATACAGGGCGCTGGGGCCAACGTCCTGACTTTC.

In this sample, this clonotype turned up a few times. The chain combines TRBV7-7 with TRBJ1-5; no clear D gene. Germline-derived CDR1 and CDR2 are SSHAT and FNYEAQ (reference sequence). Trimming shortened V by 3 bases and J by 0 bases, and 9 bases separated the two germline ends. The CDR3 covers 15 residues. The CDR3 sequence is CASSFRADSNQPQHF. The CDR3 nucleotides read TGTGCCAGCAGCTTTCGGGCCGATAGCAATCAGCCCCAGCATTTT.

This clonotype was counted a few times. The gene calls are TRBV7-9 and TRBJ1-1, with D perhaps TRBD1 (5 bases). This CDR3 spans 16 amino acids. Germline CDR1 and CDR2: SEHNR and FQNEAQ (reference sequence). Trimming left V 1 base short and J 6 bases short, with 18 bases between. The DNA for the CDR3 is TGTGCCAGCAGCTTAGTGCAGGGAAGTTCGGTGGCTGAAGCTTTCTTT. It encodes CASSLVQGSSVAEAFF.

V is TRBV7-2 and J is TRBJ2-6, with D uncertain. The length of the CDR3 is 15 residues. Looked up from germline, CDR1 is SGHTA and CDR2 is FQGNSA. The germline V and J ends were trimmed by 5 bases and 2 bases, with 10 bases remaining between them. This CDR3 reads CASSGRITGANVLTF. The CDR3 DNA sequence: TGTGCCAGCAGCGGCAGAATCACTGGGGCCAACGTCCTGACTTTC.

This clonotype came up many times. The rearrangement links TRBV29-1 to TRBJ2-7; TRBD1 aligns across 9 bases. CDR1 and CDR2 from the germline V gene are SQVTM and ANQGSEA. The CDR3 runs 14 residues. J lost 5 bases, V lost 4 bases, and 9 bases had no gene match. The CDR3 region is CSVVRTGVNDEQYF. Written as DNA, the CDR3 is TGCAGCGTTGTGCGGACAGGGGTAAACGACGAGCAGTACTTC.

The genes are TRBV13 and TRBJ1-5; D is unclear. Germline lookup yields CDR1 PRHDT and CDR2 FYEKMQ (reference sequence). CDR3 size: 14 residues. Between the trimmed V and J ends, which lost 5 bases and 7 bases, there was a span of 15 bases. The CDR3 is CASSRFGFGQPQHF. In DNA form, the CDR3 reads TGTGCCAGCAGCCGATTCGGGTTCGGACAGCCCCAGCATTTT.

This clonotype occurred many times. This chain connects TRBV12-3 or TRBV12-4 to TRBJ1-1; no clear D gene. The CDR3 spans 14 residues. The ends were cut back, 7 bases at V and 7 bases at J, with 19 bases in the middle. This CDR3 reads CASTIVENWGEAFF. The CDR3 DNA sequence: TGTGCCAGCACCATCGTCGAGAACTGGGGTGAAGCTTTCTTT.

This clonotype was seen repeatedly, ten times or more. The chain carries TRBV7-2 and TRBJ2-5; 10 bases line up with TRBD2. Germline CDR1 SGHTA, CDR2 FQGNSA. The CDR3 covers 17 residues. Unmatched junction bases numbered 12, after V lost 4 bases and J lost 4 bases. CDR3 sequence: CASSSLPAGGPPETQYF. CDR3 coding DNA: TGTGCCAGCAGCTCCCTCCCAGCGGGGGGGCCTCCAGAGACCCAGTACTTC.

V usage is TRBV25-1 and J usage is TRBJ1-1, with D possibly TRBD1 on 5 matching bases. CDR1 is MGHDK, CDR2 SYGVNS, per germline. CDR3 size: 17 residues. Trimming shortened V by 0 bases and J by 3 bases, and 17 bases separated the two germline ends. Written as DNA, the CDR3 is TGTGCCAGCAGTGAATATTGGGTGACAGCATCGGACACTGAAGCTTTCTTT. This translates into CASSEYWVTASDTEAFF. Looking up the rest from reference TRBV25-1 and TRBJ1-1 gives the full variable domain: EADIYQTPRYLVIGTGKKITLECSQTMGHDKMYWYQQDPGMELHLIHYSYGVNSTEKGDLSSESTVSRIRTEHFPLTLESARPSHTSQYLCASSEYWVTASDTEAFFGQGTRLTVV.

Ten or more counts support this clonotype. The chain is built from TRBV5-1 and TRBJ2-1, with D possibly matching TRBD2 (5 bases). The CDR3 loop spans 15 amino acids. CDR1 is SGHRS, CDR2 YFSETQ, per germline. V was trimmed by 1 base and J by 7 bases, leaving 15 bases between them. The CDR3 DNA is TGCGCCAGCAGCTTGTCCAACGGGGTAATGAATGAGCAGTTCTTC. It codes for CASSLSNGVMNEQFF.